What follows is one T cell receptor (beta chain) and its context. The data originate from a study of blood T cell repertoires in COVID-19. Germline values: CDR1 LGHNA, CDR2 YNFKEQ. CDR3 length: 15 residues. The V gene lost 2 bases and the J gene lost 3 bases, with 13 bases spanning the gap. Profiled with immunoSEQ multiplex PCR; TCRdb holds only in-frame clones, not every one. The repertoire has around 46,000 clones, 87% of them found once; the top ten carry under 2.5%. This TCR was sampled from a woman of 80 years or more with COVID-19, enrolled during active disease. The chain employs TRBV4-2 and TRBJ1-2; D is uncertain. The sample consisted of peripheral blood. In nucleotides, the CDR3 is TGTGCCAGCAGCCAAACGGATACGAGGTACTATGGCTACACCTTC. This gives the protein CASSQTDTRYYGYTF.